This TCR beta chain is drawn from a study of Ad26.COV2.S vaccination and SARS-CoV-2 variants. Deletions cut 6 bases from V and 0 bases from J, with 15 bases between. The CDR3 runs to 16 residues. Per germline, CDR1 ENHRY and CDR2 SYGVKD. Some clones are missing from TCRdb's copy, which holds only in-frame ones; the method was immunoSEQ multiplex PCR. Of 350,000 to 500,000 clones in the sample, nearly 90% are singletons; the top ten hold around 2.5%. The treatment: roughly 19 received Ad26.COV2.S at low or high dose, single or two shots; several received placebo; per-sample allocation not given. Sampling occurred on day 63 after the first vaccine or placebo injection. Immunization relied on an Ad26 vector, which expressed Wuhan-strain SARS-CoV-2 spike.

Source: peripheral blood, taken in a trial of Ad26.COV2.S vaccine versus placebo. The TCR was taken from a person between 18 and 65 years old who received the Ad26.COV2.S COVID-19 vaccine or a placebo. The rearrangement uses TRBV10-3 and TRBJ2-1; perhaps TRBD1 as D (6 bases). CDR3 sequence reads: CAISPRQVSSYNEQFF. The CDR3 bases are TGTGCCATCAGCCCCCGACAGGTCAGCTCCTACAATGAGCAGTTCTTC.